This T cell receptor (beta chain) was observed in a study of human T cells and chemical hapten exposure. TCRdb reprocessed the RACE reads with MiXCR, giving one entry per CDR3 protein. The sample carries under 200,000 distinct CDR3 sequences, around 15% recorded once. The time point here: patch test 1, 2 weeks after DPC sensitization. The treatment is: therapeutic diphenylcyclopropenone sensitization with weekly scalp DPC. This CDR3 spans 12 amino acids. V shed 1 base and J shed 14 bases, with 11 bases lying between them. Germline V gene lookup returns CDR1 SEHNR and CDR2 FQNEAQ (reference sequence). Sequences were derived from whole blood, sampled in connection with sensitization to the hapten diphenylcyclopropenone (DPC). The receptor was derived from a woman aged 30 to 39 with alopecia areata. Some clones in this sample may be carry-over from other donors' samples. The chain links TRBV7-9 to TRBJ1-4; D is unclear. The CDR3 nucleotides read TGTGCCAGCAGCTTAGAGGGTCCCAATCTGTTTTTT. Translated: CASSLEGPNLFF.